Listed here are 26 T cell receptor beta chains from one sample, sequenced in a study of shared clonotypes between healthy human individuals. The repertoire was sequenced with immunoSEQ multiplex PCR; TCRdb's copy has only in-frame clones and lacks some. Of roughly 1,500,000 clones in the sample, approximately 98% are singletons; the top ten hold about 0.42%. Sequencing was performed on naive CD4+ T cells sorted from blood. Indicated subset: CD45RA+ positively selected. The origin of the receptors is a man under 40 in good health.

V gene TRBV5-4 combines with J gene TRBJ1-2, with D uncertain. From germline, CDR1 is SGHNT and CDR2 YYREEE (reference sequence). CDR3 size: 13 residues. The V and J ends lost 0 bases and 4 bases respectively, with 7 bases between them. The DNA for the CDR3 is TGTGCCAGCAGCTTGGCATTAACCTATGGCTACACCTTC. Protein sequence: CASSLALTYGYTF.

Written as DNA, the CDR3 is TGCGCCAGCAGCTGGGGGAGCTCCTACAATGAGCAGTTCTTC. Residues: CASSWGSSYNEQFF. The chain is built from TRBV4-1 and TRBJ2-1, with D perhaps being TRBD1 or TRBD2 (5 bases each). Trimming took off 5 bases at V and 0 bases at J, with 8 bases between the two ends. Germline CDR1 and CDR2: MGHRA and YSYEKL. This CDR3 is 14 amino acids long.

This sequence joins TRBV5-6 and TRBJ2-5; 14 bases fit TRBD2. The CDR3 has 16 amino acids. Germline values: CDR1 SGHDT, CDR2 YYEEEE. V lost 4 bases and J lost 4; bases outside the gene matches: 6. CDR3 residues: CASSHQGLAGGETQYF. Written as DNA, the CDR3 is TGTGCCAGCAGCCACCAAGGACTAGCGGGAGGAGAGACCCAGTACTTC.

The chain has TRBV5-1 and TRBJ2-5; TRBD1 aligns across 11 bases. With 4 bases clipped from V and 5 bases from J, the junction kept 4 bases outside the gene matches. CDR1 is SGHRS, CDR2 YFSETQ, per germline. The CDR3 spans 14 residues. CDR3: CASSRTGGVETQYF. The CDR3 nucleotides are TGCGCCAGCAGCAGGACAGGGGGCGTGGAGACCCAGTACTTC.

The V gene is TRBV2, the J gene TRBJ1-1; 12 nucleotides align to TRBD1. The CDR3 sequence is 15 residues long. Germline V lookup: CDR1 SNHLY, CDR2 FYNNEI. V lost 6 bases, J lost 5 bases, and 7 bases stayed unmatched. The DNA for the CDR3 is TGTGCCAGCAGGACGGGACAGGGGGCTTGGACTGAAGCTTTCTTT. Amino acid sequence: CASRTGQGAWTEAFF.

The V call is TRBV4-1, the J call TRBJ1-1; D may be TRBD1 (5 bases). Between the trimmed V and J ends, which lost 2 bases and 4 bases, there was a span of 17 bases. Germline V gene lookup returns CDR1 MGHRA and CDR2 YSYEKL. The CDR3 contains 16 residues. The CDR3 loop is CASSQTLIGVGTEAFF. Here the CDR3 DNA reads TGCGCCAGCAGCCAAACCTTAATAGGGGTAGGCACTGAAGCTTTCTTT.

The CDR3 sequence: CASSILAGEGETQYF. As DNA, the CDR3 is TGCGCCAGCAGCATTCTAGCGGGAGAGGGAGAGACCCAGTACTTC. This chain uses TRBV5-1 with TRBJ2-5; TRBD2 matches at 10 bases. This CDR3 comprises 15 residues. The germline gives CDR1 SGHRS, CDR2 YFSETQ. Trimming at V came to 4 bases and at J to 4 bases, leaving 7 bases not matched to a gene.

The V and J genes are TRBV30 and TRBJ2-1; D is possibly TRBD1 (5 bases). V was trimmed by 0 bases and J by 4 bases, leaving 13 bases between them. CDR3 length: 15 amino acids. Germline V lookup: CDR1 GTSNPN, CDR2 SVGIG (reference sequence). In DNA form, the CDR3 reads TGTGCCTGGAGTGTAAAAGGGGCTCAATACAATGAGCAGTTCTTC. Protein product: CAWSVKGAQYNEQFF. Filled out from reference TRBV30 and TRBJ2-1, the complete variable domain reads SQTIHQWPATLVQPVGSPLSLECTVEGTSNPNLYWYRQAAGRGLQLLFYSVGIGQISSEVPQNLSASRPQDRQFILSSKKLLLSDSGFYLCAWSVKGAQYNEQFFGPGTRLTVL.

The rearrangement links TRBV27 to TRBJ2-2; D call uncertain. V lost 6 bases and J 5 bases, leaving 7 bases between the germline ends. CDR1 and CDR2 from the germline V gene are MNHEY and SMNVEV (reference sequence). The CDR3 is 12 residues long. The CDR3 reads CASSGFTGELFF. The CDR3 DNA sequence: TGTGCCAGCAGCGGATTTACCGGGGAGCTGTTTTTT.

The CDR3 loop is CASSLGPTRPKQFF. The CDR3 DNA reads TGTGCCAGCAGCTTGGGCCCGACTAGACCAAAGCAGTTCTTC. The chain combines TRBV7-2 with TRBJ2-1; a possible D gene is TRBD2 (6 bases). The V end was cut by 3 bases, the J end by 11 bases, with 17 bases between. CDR1 SGHTA and CDR2 FQGNSA come from the germline V gene. CDR3 length: 14 residues.

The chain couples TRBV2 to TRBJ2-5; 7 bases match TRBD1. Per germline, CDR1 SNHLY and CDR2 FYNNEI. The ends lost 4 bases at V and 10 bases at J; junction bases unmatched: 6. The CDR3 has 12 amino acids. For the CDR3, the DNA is TGTGCCAGCAGTGGGGACAGCTCCTACCAGTACTTC. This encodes CASSGDSSYQYF.

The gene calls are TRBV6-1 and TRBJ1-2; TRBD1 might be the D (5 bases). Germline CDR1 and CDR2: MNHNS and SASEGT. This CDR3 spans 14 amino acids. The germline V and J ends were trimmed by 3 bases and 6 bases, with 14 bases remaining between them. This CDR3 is CASSDPGRENGYTF. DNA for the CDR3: TGTGCCAGCAGTGACCCAGGGAGGGAAAATGGCTACACCTTC.

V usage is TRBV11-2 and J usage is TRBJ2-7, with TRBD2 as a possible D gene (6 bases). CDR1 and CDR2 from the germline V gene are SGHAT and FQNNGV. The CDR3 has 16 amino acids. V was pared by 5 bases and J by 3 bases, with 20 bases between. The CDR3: CASSPEPGGIGYEQYF. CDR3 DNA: TGTGCCAGCAGCCCCGAGCCTGGCGGGATTGGCTACGAGCAGTACTTC.

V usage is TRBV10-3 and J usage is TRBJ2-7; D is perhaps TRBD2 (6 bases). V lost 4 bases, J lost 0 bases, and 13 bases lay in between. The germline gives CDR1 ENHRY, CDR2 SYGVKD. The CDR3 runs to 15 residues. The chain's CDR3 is CAISGRVRDSYEQYF. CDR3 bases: TGTGCCATCAGTGGGAGGGTGAGGGACTCCTACGAGCAGTACTTC.

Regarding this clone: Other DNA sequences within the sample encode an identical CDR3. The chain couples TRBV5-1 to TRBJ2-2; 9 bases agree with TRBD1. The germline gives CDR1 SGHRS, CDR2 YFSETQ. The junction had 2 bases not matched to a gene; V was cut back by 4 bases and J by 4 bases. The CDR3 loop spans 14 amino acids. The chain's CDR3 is CASSLTGGTGELFF. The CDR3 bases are TGCGCCAGCAGCCTGACAGGGGGCACCGGGGAGCTGTTTTTT.

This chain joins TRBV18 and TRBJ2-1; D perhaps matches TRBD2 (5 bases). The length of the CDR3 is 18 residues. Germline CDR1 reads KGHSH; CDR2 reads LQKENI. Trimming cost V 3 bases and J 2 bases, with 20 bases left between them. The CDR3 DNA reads TGTGCCAGCTCACCTCTCCCACTTACTAGTTCTGCCTACAATGAGCAGTTCTTC. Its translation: CASSPLPLTSSAYNEQFF.

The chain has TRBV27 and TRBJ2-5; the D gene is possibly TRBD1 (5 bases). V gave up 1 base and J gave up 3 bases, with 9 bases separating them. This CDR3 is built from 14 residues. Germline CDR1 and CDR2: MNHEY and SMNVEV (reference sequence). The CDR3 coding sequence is TGTGCCAGCAGTTTATATCAGGGTGAAGAGACCCAGTACTTC. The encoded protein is CASSLYQGEETQYF.

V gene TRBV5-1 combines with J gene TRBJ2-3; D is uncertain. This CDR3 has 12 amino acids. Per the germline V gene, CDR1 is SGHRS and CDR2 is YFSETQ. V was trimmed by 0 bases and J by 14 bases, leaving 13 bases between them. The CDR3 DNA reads TGCGCCAGCAGCTTGGATGGCCCAGGAATGTATTTT. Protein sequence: CASSLDGPGMYF.

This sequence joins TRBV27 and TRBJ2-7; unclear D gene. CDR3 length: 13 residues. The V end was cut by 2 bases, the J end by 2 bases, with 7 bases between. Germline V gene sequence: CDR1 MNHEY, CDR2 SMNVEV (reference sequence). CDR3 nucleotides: TGTGCCAGCAGTTTAAGGGATGCCTACGAGCAGTACTTC. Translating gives CASSLRDAYEQYF.

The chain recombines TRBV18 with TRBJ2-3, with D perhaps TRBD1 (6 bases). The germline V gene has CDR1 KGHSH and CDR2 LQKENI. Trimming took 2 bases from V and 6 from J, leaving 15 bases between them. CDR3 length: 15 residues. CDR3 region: CASSPVNPGDDTQYF. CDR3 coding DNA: TGTGCCAGCTCACCAGTTAACCCAGGGGACGATACGCAGTATTTT.

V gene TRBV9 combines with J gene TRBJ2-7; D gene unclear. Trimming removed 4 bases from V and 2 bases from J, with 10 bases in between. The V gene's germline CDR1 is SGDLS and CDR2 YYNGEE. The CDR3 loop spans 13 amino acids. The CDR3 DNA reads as TGTGCCAGCAGCCTAGGACCTACCTACGAGCAGTACTTC. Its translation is CASSLGPTYEQYF.

The CDR3 DNA reads as TGTGCCAGCAGTTTATGGGGGACTAGCGGGAGGTCCAATGAGCAGTTCTTC. Protein sequence: CASSLWGTSGRSNEQFF. This chain joins TRBV27 and TRBJ2-1; 15 positions match TRBD2. The CDR3 runs 17 residues. V lost 1 base, J lost 6 bases, and 4 bases stayed unmatched. The germline V gene has CDR1 MNHEY and CDR2 SMNVEV (reference sequence).

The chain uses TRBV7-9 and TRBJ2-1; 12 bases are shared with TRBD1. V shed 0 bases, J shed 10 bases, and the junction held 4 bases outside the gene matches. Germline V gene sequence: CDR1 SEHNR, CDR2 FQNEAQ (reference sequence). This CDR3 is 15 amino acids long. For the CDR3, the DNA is TGTGCCAGCAGCTTAGCGGGACAGGGGGCGAGGGAGCAGTTCTTC. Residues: CASSLAGQGAREQFF.

The CDR3 here is CAWSSTTGTSGTYEQYF. For the CDR3, the DNA is TGTGCCTGGAGTTCAACGACCGGGACTAGCGGTACCTACGAGCAGTACTTC. The chain joins TRBV30 to TRBJ2-7, with 11 bases lining up with TRBD2. This CDR3 region has 17 residues. J was trimmed by 2 bases and V by 2 bases; bases with no gene match: 11. Looked up from germline, CDR1 is GTSNPN and CDR2 is SVGIG (reference sequence).

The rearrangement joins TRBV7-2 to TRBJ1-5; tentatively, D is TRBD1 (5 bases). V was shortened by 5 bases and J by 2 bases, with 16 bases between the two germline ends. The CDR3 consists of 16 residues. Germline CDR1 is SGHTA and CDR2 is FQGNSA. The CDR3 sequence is CASSKDGGFRNQPQHF. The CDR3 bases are TGTGCCAGCAGCAAGGACGGGGGATTTCGCAATCAGCCCCAGCATTTT.

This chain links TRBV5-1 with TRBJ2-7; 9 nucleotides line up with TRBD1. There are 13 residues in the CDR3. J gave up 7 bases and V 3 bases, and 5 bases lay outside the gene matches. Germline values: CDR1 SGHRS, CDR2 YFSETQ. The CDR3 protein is CASSSGTGYEQYF. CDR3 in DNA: TGCGCCAGCAGCTCCGGGACAGGGTATGAGCAGTACTTC.